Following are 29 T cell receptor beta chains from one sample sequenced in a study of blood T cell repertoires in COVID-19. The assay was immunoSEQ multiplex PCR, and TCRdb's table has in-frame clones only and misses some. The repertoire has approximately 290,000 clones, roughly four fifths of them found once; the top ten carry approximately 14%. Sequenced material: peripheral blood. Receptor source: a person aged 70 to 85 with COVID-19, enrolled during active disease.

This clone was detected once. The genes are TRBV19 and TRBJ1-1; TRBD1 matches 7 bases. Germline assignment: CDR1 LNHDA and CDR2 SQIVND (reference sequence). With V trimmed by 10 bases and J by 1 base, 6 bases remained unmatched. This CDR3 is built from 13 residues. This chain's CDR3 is CATTRDRNTEAFF. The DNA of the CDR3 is TGTGCCACCACACGGGACAGGAACACTGAAGCTTTCTTT.

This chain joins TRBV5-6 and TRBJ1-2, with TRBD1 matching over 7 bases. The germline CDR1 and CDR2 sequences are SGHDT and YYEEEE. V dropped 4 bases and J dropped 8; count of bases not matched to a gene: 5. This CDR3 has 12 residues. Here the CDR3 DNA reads TGTGCCAGCAGCCGCATAGGGGGCGGCTACACCTTC. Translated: CASSRIGGGYTF.

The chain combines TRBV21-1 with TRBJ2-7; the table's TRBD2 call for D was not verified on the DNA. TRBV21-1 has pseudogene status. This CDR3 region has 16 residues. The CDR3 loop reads CASSKRVAGFWDEQYF. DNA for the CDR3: TGTGCCAGCAGCAAGCGGGTAGCGGGGTTTTGGGACGAGCAGTACTTC.

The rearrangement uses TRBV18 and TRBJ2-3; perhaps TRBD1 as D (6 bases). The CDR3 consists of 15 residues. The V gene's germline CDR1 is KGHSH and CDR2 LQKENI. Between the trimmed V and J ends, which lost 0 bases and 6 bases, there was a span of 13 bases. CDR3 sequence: CASSPPNRAYDTQYF. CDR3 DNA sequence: TGTGCCAGCTCACCACCGAACAGGGCATATGATACGCAGTATTTT.

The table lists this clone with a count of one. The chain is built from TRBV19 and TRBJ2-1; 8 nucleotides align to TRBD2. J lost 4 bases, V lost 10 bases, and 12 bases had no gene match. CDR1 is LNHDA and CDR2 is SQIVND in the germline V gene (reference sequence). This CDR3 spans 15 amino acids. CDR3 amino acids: CATTPASGSYNEQFF. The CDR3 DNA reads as TGTGCCACGACCCCCGCTAGCGGGTCTTACAATGAGCAGTTCTTC.

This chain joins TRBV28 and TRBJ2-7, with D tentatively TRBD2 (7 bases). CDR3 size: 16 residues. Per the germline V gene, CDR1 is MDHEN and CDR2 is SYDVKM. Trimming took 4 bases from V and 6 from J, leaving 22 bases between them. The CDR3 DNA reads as TGTGCCAGCAGTTCCAGCTGGGGGGGCTTGGTGTTCGAGCAGTACTTC. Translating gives CASSSSWGGLVFEQYF.

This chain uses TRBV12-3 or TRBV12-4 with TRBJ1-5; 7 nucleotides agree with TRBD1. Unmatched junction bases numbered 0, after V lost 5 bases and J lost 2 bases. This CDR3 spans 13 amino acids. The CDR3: CASSDRGNQPQHF. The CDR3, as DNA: TGTGCCAGCAGTGACAGGGGCAATCAGCCCCAGCATTTT.

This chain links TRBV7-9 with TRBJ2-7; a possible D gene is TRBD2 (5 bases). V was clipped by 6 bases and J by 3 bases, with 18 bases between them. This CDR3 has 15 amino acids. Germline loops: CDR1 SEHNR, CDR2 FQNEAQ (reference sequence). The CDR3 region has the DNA TGTGCCAGCAGGAAAACTAGTGGTAAAGTCTACGAGCAGTACTTC. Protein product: CASRKTSGKVYEQYF.

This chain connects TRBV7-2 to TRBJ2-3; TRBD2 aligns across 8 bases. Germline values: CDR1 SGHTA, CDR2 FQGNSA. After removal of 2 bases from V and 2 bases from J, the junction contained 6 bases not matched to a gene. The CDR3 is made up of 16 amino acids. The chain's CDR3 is CASSLRVAGFTDTQYF. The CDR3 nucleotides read TGTGCCAGCAGCTTAAGAGTAGCGGGATTCACAGATACGCAGTATTTT.

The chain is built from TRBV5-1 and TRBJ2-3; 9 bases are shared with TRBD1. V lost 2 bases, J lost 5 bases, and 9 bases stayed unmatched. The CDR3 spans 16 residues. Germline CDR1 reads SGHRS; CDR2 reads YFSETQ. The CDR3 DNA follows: TGCGCCAGCAGCTTCCAGGGACAGGGAACGGGAGATACGCAGTATTTT. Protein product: CASSFQGQGTGDTQYF.

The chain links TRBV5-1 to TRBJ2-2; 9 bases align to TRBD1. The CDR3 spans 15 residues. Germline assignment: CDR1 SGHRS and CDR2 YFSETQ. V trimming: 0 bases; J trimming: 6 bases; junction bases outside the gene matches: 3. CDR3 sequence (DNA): TGCGCCAGCAGCTTGGGGGACAGGGTCCCCGGGGAGCTGTTTTTT. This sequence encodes CASSLGDRVPGELFF.

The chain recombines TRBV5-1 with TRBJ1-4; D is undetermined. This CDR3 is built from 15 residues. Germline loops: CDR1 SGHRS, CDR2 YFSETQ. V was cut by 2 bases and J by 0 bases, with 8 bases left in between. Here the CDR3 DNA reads TGCGCCAGCAGCTTAGACATTTCAACTAATGAAAAACTGTTTTTT. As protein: CASSLDISTNEKLFF.

The DNA of the CDR3 is TGTGCCAGCAGTGACAGATCTAACTATGGCTACACCTTC. Amino acids: CASSDRSNYGYTF. This chain links TRBV6-1 with TRBJ1-2; D not certain. The germline V and J ends were trimmed by 3 bases and 0 bases, with 5 bases remaining between them. Germline values: CDR1 MNHNS, CDR2 SASEGT. The CDR3 has 13 residues.

In nucleotides, the CDR3 is TGTGCCAGCAGCCTAAGGACAGGAGAATATGAGACCCAGTACTTC. Translated, it gives CASSLRTGEYETQYF. The chain uses TRBV7-9 and TRBJ2-5; 7 bases align to TRBD1. Germline values: CDR1 SEHNR, CDR2 FQNEAQ (reference sequence). The V segment lost 5 bases and the J segment 5 bases; nucleotides outside the gene matches: 11. The CDR3 is made up of 15 amino acids.

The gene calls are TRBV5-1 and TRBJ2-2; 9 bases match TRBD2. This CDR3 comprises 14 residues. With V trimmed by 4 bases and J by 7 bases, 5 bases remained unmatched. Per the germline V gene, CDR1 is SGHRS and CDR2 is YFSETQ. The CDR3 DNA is TGCGCCAGCAGCCCGACTAGCGGCGTCGGGGAGCTGTTTTTT. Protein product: CASSPTSGVGELFF.

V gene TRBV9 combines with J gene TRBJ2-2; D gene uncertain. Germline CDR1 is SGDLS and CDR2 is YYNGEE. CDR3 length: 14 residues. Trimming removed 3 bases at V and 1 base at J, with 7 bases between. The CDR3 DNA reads TGTGCCAGCAGCGGAAACAAGAACACCGGGGAGCTGTTTTTT. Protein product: CASSGNKNTGELFF.

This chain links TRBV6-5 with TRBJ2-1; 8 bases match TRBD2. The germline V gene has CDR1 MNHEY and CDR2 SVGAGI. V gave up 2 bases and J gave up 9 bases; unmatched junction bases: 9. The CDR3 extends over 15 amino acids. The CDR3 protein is CASSYPTSAGGEQFF. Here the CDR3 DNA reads TGTGCCAGCAGTTACCCGACTAGCGCGGGCGGTGAGCAGTTCTTC.

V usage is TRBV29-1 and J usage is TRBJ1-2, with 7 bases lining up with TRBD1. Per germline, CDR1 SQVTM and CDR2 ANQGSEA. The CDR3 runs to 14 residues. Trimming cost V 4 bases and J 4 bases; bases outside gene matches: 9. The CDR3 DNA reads TGCAGCGTTGGACAGGGAATAGGGATCTATGGCTACACCTTC. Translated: CSVGQGIGIYGYTF.

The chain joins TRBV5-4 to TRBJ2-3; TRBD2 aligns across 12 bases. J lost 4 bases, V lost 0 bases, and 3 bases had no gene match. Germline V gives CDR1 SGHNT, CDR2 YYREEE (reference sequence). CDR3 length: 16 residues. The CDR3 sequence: CASSLGLAGVPDTQYF. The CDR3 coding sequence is TGTGCCAGCAGCTTGGGACTAGCGGGAGTCCCAGATACGCAGTATTTT.

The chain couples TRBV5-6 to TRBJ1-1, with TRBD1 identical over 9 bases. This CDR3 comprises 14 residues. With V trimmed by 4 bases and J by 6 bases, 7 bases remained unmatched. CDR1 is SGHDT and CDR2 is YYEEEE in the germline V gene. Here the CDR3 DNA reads TGTGCCAGCAGCGTACAGGGGGCTAGGGCTGAAGCTTTCTTT. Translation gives CASSVQGARAEAFF.

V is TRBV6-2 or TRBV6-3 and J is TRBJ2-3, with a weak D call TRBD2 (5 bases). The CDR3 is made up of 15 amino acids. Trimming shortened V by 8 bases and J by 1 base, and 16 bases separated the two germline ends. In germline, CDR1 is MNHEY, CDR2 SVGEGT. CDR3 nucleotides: TGTGCCAGCTGCCTCCGGGGAGAGGGCACAGATACGCAGTATTTT. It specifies CASCLRGEGTDTQYF.

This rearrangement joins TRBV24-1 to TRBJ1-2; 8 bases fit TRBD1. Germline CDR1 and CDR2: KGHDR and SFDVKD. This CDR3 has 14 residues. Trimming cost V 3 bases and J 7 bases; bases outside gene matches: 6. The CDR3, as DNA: TGTGCCACCAGTGATCTGGGGACAGGCGGTGGCTACACCTTC. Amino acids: CATSDLGTGGGYTF.

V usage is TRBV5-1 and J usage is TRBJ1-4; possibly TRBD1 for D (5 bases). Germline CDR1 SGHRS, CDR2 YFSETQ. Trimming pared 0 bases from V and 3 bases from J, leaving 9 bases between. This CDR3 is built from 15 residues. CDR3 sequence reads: CASSLAGGANEKLFF. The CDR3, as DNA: TGCGCCAGCAGCTTGGCCGGGGGGGCTAATGAAAAACTGTTTTTT.

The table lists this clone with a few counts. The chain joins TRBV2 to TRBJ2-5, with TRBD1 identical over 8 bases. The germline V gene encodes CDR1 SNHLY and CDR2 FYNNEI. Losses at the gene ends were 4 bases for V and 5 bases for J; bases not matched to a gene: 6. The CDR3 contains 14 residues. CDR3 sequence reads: CASSGDRGGETQYF. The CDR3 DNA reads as TGTGCCAGCAGTGGTGACAGGGGTGGGGAGACCCAGTACTTC.

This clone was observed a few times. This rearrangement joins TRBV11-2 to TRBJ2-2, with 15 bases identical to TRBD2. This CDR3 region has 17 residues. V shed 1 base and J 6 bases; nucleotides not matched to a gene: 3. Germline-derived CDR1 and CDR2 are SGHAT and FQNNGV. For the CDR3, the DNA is TGTGCCAGCAGCTTAGGGGGACTAGCGGGAGGTGCCGGGGAGCTGTTTTTT. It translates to CASSLGGLAGGAGELFF.

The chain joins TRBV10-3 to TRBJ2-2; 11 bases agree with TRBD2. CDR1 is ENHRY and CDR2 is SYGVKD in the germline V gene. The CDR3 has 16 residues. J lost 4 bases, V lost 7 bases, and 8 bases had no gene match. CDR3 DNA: TGTGCCATCATCCCCGGGACTAGCGGCCCCACCGGGGAGCTGTTTTTT. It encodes CAIIPGTSGPTGELFF.

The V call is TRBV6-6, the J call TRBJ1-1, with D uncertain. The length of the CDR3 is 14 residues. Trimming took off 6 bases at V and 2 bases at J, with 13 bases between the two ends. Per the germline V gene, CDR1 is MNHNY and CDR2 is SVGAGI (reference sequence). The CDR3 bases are TGTGCCAGCAGCCCCGCTCACATTAACACTGAAGCTTTCTTT. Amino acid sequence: CASSPAHINTEAFF.

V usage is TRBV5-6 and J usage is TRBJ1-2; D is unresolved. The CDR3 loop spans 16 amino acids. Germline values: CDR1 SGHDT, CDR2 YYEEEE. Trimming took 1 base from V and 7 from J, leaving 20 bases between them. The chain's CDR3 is CASSLFVEILGSGYTF. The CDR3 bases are TGTGCCAGCAGCTTGTTTGTCGAGATTTTGGGGAGTGGCTACACCTTC.

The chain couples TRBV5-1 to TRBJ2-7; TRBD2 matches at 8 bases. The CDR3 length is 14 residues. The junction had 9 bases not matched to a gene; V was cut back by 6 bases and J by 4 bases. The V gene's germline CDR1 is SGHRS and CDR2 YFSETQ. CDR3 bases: TGCGCCAGCAACCCTGCGGGGGGCCTATACGAGCAGTACTTC. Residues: CASNPAGGLYEQYF.